This entry lists 15 T cell receptor beta chains sequenced from one sample in a study of blood T cell repertoires in COVID-19. Sequencing used immunoSEQ multiplex PCR; TCRdb keeps in-frame clones, though not all of them. The table records more than 120,000 clones, approximately 88% of them present only once. Sequencing used peripheral blood. These TCRs come from a woman between 50 and 59 years old with acute or convalescent COVID-19.

The gene calls are TRBV4-1 and TRBJ2-1; D perhaps matches TRBD1 (5 bases). The V gene lost 1 base and the J gene lost 1 base, with 17 bases spanning the gap. This CDR3 region has 18 residues. CDR1 and CDR2 from the germline V gene are MGHRA and YSYEKL. The chain's CDR3 is CASSQVRLLPGSYNEQFF. The DNA for the CDR3 is TGCGCCAGCAGCCAAGTGCGGCTACTACCAGGGTCCTACAATGAGCAGTTCTTC.

The genes are TRBV29-1 and TRBJ1-2, with 7 bases that match TRBD1. Per germline, CDR1 SQVTM and CDR2 ANQGSEA. The V segment lost 0 bases and the J segment 8 bases; nucleotides outside the gene matches: 15. This CDR3 is built from 16 residues. As DNA, the CDR3 is TGCAGCGTTGAAGATCACGTGAGGGTACAGGGGACGGGCTACACCTTC. Translating it yields CSVEDHVRVQGTGYTF.

The chain employs TRBV4-2 and TRBJ2-1; TRBD2 agrees at 8 bases. Germline V gene lookup returns CDR1 LGHNA and CDR2 YNFKEQ. The V segment lost 1 base and the J segment 2 bases; nucleotides outside the gene matches: 4. This CDR3 is 16 amino acids long. CDR3 amino acids: CASSQASLAAYNEQFF. For the CDR3, the DNA is TGTGCCAGCAGCCAAGCATCACTAGCGGCCTACAATGAGCAGTTCTTC.

J is TRBJ2-2 and V is TRBV7-2; 7 bases line up with TRBD2. Trimming removed 3 bases from V and 0 bases from J; junction bases left unmatched: 1. The CDR3 spans 15 residues. Germline loops: CDR1 SGHTA, CDR2 FQGNSA. CDR3 coding DNA: TGTGCCAGCAGCTTTAGCGGGCCGAACACCGGGGAGCTGTTTTTT. Translating gives CASSFSGPNTGELFF.

The genes are TRBV3-1 (or the pseudogene TRBV3-2) and TRBJ2-3, with 10 bases identical to TRBD2. The CDR3 is 15 residues long. CDR1 and CDR2 from the germline V gene are LGHDT and YNNKEL (reference sequence). V gave up 3 bases and J gave up 1 base; unmatched junction bases: 1. CDR3 sequence reads: CASSQGTSGTDTQYF. CDR3 in DNA: TGTGCCAGCAGCCAGGGGACTAGCGGCACAGATACGCAGTATTTT.

The chain joins TRBV7-7 to TRBJ2-2, with 15 bases aligning to TRBD2. The V segment lost 5 bases and the J segment 7 bases; nucleotides outside the gene matches: 8. CDR1 and CDR2 from the germline V gene are SSHAT and FNYEAQ (reference sequence). The CDR3 is 17 amino acids. The CDR3 nucleotides are TGTGCCAGCAGCCTCGGACTAGCGGGAGGGCCAATCGGGGAGCTGTTTTTT. Translating it yields CASSLGLAGGPIGELFF.

CDR3 sequence (DNA): TGTGCCAGCAGCTCGTCCAGGTCCTCTGGGGCCAACGTCCTGACTTTC. Protein: CASSSSRSSGANVLTF. This chain connects TRBV7-7 to TRBJ2-6; D uncertain. V shed 4 bases and J shed 0 bases, with 10 bases lying between them. The CDR3 is 16 amino acids. Germline loops: CDR1 SSHAT, CDR2 FNYEAQ (reference sequence).

The chain links TRBV7-9 to TRBJ1-4; maybe TRBD1 (6 bases). V lost 0 bases and J 0 bases, leaving 11 bases between the germline ends. The CDR3 has 17 residues. Germline values: CDR1 SEHNR, CDR2 FQNEAQ (reference sequence). CDR3 protein: CASSLAWTAATNEKLFF. CDR3 DNA sequence: TGTGCCAGCAGCTTAGCATGGACAGCCGCAACTAATGAAAAACTGTTTTTT.

DNA of the CDR3: TGTGCCATCAGTGAGTCGGGACTAGCTGAAATTCGGGGCCAGTTCTTC. It encodes CAISESGLAEIRGQFF. The V call is TRBV10-3, the J call TRBJ2-1, with 9 positions matching TRBD2. Germline V lookup: CDR1 ENHRY, CDR2 SYGVKD. Losses at the gene ends were 0 bases for V and 13 bases for J; bases not matched to a gene: 13. This CDR3 comprises 16 residues.

V is TRBV21-1 and J is TRBJ2-5; no DNA check was done on the table's D call, TRBD1. TRBV21-1 is given as a pseudogene. This CDR3 is 19 amino acids long. This chain's CDR3 is CASNSDRGQGRPYGETQYF. The CDR3 nucleotides read TGTGCCAGCAATTCGGACAGGGGGCAGGGGCGGCCATACGGAGAGACCCAGTACTTC.

The gene calls are TRBV6-6 and TRBJ1-2; D possibly corresponds to TRBD1 (6 bases). The ends were cut back, 0 bases at V and 6 bases at J, with 17 bases in the middle. The CDR3 sequence is 16 residues long. Per the germline V gene, CDR1 is MNHNY and CDR2 is SVGAGI (reference sequence). For the CDR3, the DNA is TGTGCCAGCAGTTACTCGTGGGCCAGGGGTTTCGATGGCTACACCTTC. It specifies CASSYSWARGFDGYTF.

This rearrangement joins TRBV24-1 to TRBJ2-2; a possible D gene is TRBD1 (6 bases). Germline V lookup: CDR1 KGHDR, CDR2 SFDVKD. The V end was cut by 1 base, the J end by 5 bases, with 10 bases between. The CDR3 runs to 15 residues. The CDR3 is CATSDFSQGTGELFF. In nucleotides, the CDR3 is TGTGCCACCAGTGATTTTTCTCAGGGGACCGGGGAGCTGTTTTTT.

The chain carries TRBV28 and TRBJ2-7; 10 nucleotides agree with TRBD1. The CDR3 length is 12 residues. J was trimmed by 8 bases and V by 6 bases; bases with no gene match: 4. Germline V gene lookup returns CDR1 MDHEN and CDR2 SYDVKM. CDR3 bases: TGTGCCAGCAGGGACAGGGGGTTCAAGCAGTACTTC. Translation gives CASRDRGFKQYF.

V usage is TRBV30 and J usage is TRBJ2-5; 11 bases are a match to TRBD2. CDR1 is GTSNPN, CDR2 SVGIG, per germline (reference sequence). The ends lost 0 bases at V and 5 bases at J; junction bases unmatched: 14. This CDR3 region has 18 residues. This CDR3 reads CAWSVSPTSGKYWETQYF. CDR3 DNA sequence: TGTGCCTGGAGTGTAAGCCCGACTAGCGGGAAGTACTGGGAGACCCAGTACTTC.

The chain carries TRBV5-4 and TRBJ2-4; 14 nucleotides line up with TRBD2. Germline V gene data show CDR1 as SGHNT and CDR2 as YYREEE (reference sequence). This CDR3 comprises 18 residues. The junction had 8 bases not matched to a gene; V was cut back by 2 bases and J by 4 bases. Here the CDR3 reads CASSFPLGTSGGKNIQYF. The CDR3 nucleotides read TGTGCCAGCAGCTTCCCTTTAGGGACTAGCGGGGGTAAAAACATTCAGTACTTC.